The entry below describes one T cell receptor beta chain. Its specificity is not known. This entry belongs to a study of T cell responses to AZD1222 COVID-19 vaccine. CDR3 length: 14 residues. In germline, CDR1 is MNHEY, CDR2 SVGAGI. V dropped 3 bases and J dropped 6; count of bases not matched to a gene: 7. Using immunoSEQ multiplex PCR, the repertoire was profiled, and TCRdb retains in-frame clones only, with some absent. Seen here are around 130,000 clones, over 75% observed once, and the top ten hold roughly 6.1%. General study results and limits: It should be noted that donors were predominantly white British and more often female, and clonal diversity was possibly underestimated. The study found vaccine-associated CD4 TCRs spanning spike, dominant at 160-218 and 743-854.

The sequence came from an adult who received the AZD1222 COVID-19 vaccine. The rearrangement uses TRBV6-5 and TRBJ1-2; TRBD1 matches at 7 bases. This sample comprised peripheral blood, obtained 28 days after the second AZD1222 dose. The CDR3: CASSYSDRVNGYTF. The CDR3 nucleotides read TGTGCCAGCAGTTATTCAGACAGGGTAAATGGCTACACCTTC.